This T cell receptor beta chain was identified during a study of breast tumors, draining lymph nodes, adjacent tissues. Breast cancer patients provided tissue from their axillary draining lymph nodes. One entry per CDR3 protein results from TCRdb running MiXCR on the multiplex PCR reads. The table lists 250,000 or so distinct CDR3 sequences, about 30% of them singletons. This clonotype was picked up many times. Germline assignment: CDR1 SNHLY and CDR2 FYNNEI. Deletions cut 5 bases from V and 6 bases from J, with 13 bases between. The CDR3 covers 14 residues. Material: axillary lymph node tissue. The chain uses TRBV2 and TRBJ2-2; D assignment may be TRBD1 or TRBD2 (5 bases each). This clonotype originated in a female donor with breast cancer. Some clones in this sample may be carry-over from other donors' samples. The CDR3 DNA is TGTGCCAGCAGTTACAAGAGAGGGGCCGGGGAGCTGTTTTTT. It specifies CASSYKRGAGELFF.